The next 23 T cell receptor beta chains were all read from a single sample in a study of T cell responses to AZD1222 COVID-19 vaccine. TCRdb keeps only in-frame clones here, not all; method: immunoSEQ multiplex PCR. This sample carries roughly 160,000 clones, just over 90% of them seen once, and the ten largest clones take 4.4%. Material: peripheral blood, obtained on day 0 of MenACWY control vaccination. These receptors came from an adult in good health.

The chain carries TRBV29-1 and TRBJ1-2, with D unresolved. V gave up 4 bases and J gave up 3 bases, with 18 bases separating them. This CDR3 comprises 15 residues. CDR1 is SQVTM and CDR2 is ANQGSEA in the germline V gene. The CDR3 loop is CSVGGGPGLDYGYTF. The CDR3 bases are TGCAGCGTTGGAGGAGGACCGGGCCTAGACTATGGCTACACCTTC.

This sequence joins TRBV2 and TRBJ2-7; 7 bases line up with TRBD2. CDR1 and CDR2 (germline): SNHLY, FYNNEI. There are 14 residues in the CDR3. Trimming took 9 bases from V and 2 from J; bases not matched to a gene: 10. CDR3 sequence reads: CASWSGSGAYEQYF. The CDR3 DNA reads TGTGCCAGTTGGAGCGGCAGCGGGGCCTACGAGCAGTACTTC.

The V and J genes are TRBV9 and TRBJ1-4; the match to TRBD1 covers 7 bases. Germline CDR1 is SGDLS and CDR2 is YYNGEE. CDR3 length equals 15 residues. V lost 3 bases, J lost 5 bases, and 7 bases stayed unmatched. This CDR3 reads CASSARTGENEKLFF. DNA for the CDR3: TGTGCCAGCAGCGCCCGGACAGGCGAGAATGAAAAACTGTTTTTT. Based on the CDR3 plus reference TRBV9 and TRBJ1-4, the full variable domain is DSGVTQTPKHLITATGQRVTLRCSPRSGDLSVYWYQQSLDQGLQFLIQYYNGEERAKGNILERFSAQQFPDLHSELNLSSLELGDSALYFCASSARTGENEKLFFGSGTQLSVL.

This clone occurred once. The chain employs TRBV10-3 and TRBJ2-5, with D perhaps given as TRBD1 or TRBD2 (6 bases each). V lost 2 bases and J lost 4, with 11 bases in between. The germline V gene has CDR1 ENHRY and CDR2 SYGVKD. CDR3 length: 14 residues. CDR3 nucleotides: TGTGCCATCAGTGAGCTGGAGGGGGGAGAGACCCAGTACTTC. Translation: CAISELEGGETQYF.

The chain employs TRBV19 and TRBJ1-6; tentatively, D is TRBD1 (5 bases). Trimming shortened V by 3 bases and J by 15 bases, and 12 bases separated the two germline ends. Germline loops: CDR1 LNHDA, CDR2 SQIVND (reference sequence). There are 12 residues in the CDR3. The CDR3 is CASSIGDSHLHF. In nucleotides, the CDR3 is TGTGCCAGTAGTATTGGGGACTCTCACCTCCACTTT.

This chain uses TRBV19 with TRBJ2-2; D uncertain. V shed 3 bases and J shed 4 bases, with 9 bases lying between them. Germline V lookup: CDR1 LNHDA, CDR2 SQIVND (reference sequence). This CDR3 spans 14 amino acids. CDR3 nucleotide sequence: TGTGCCAGTAGTATGCCACATCTCACCGGGGAGCTGTTTTTT. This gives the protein CASSMPHLTGELFF.

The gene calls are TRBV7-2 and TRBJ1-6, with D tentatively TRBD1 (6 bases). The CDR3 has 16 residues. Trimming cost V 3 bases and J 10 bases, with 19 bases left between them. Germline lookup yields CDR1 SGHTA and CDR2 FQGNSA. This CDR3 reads CASSFAGASPGSPLHF. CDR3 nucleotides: TGTGCCAGCAGCTTCGCGGGGGCTAGCCCTGGGTCACCCCTCCACTTT. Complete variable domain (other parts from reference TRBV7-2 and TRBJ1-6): GAGVSQSPSNKVTEKGKDVELRCDPISGHTALYWYRQSLGQGLEFLIYFQGNSAPDKSGLPSDRFSAERTGGSVSTLTIQRTQQEDSAVYLCASSFAGASPGSPLHFGNGTRLTVT.

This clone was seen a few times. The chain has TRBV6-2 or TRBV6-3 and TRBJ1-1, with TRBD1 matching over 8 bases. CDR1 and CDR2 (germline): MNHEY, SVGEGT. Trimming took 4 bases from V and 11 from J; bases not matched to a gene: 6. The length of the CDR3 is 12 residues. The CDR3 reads CASSFGTGGAFF. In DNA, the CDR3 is TGTGCCAGCAGTTTCGGGACAGGCGGGGCTTTCTTT.

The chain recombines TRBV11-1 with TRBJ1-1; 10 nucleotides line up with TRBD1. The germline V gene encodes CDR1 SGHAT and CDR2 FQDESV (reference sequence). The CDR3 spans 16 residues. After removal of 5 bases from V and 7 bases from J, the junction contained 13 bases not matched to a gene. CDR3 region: CASSLQTGQGSNEAFF. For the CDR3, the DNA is TGTGCCAGCAGCCTCCAAACGGGACAGGGGTCCAATGAAGCTTTCTTT.

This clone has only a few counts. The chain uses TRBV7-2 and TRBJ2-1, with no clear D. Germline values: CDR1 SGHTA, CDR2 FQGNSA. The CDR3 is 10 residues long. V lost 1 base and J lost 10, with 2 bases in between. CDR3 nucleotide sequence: TGTGCCAGCAGCTTAGAAGAGCAGTTCTTC. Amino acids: CASSLEEQFF.

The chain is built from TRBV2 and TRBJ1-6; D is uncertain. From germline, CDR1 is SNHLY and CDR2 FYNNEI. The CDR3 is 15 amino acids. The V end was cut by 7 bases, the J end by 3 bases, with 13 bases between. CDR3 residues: CASTEPAGYNSPLHF. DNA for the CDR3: TGTGCCAGCACTGAGCCGGCAGGCTATAATTCACCCCTCCACTTT. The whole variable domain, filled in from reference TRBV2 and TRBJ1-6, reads EPEVTQTPSHQVTQMGQEVILRCVPISNHLYFYWYRQILGQKVEFLVSFYNNEISEKSEIFDDQFSVERPDGSNFTLKIRSTKLEDSAMYFCASTEPAGYNSPLHFGNGTRLTVT.

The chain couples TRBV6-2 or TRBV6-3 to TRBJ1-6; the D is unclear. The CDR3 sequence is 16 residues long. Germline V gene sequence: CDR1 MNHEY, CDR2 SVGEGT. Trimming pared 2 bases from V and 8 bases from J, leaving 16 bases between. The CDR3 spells CASSYHPRRLDSPLHF. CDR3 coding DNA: TGTGCCAGCAGTTACCATCCGAGACGCTTGGATTCACCCCTCCACTTT.

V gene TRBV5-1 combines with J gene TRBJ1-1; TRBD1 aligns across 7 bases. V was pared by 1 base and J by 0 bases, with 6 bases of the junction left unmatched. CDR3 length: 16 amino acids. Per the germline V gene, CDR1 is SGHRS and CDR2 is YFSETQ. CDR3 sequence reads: CASSLRWTGVNTEAFF. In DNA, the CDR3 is TGCGCCAGCAGCTTGAGATGGACAGGCGTGAACACTGAAGCTTTCTTT.

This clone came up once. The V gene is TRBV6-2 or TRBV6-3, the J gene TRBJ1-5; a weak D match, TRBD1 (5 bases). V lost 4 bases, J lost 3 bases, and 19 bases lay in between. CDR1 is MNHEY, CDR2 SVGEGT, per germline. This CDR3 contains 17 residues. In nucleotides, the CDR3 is TGTGCCAGCAGTTCTTCTCGGGGGGTAGGGAACAATCAGCCCCAGCATTTT. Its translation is CASSSSRGVGNNQPQHF.

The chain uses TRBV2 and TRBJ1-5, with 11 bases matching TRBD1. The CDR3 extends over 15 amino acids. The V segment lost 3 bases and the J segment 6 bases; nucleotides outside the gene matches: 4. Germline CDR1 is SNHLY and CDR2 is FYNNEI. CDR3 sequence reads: CASSEGQGGAQPQHF. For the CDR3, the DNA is TGTGCCAGCAGTGAGGGACAGGGGGGGGCTCAGCCCCAGCATTTT.

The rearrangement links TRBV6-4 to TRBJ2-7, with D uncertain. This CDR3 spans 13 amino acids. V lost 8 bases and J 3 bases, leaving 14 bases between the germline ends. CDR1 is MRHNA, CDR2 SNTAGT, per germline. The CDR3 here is CASGPGPVYEQYF. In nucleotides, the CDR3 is TGTGCCAGCGGTCCCGGGCCGGTCTACGAGCAGTACTTC.

This CDR3 is CASSLPGAGPYEQYF. DNA for the CDR3: TGTGCCAGCAGTTTACCCGGGGCGGGCCCCTACGAGCAGTACTTC. The J gene is TRBJ2-7, the V gene TRBV28; D is possibly TRBD1 or TRBD2 (5 bases each). CDR3 length equals 15 residues. Looked up from germline, CDR1 is MDHEN and CDR2 is SYDVKM. With 2 bases removed from V and 2 bases from J, the gap between germline ends came to 13 bases.

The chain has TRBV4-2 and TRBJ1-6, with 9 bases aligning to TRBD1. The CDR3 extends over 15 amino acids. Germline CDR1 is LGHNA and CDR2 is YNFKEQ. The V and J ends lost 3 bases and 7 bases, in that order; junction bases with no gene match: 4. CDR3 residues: CASSHGQGKNSPLHF. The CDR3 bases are TGTGCCAGCAGCCACGGACAGGGGAAGAATTCACCCCTCCACTTT.

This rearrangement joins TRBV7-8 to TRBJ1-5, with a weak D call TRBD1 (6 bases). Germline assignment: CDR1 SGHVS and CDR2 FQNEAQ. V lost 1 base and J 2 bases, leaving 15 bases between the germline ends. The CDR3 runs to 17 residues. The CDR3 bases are TGTGCCAGCAGCTTAGGGGCCGGGGGCGCAGGCAATCAGCCCCAGCATTTT. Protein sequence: CASSLGAGGAGNQPQHF.

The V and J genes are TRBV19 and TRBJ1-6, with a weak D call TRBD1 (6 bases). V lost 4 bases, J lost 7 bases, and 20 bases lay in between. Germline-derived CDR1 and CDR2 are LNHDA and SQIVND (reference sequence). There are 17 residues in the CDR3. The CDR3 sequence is CASSTSTGKVGNSPLHF. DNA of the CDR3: TGTGCCAGTAGTACTTCGACAGGCAAGGTTGGGAATTCACCCCTCCACTTT.

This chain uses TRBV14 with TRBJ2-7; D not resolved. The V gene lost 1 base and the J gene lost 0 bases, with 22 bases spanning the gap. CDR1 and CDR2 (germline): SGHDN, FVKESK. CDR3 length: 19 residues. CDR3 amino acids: CASSQGVLADARLSYEQYF. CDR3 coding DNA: TGTGCCAGCAGCCAAGGGGTCCTGGCGGACGCCCGTCTCTCCTACGAGCAGTACTTC. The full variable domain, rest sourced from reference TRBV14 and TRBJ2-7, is EAGVTQFPSHSVIEKGQTVTLRCDPISGHDNLYWYRRVMGKEIKFLLHFVKESKQDESGMPNNRFLAERTGGTYSTLKVQPAELEDSGVYFCASSQGVLADARLSYEQYFGPGTRLTVT.

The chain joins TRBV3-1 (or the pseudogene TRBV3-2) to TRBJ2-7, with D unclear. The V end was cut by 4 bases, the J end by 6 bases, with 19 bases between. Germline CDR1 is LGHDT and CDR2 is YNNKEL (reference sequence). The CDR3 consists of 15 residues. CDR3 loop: CASSPGQARHCEQYF. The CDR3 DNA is TGTGCCAGCAGCCCCGGTCAAGCCCGCCATTGCGAGCAGTACTTC.

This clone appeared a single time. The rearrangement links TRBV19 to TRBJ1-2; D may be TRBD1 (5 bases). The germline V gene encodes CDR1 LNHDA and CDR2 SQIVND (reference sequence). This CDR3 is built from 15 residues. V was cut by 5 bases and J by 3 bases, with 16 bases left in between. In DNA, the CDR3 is TGTGCCAGTAGTGTTACCCGGGACGGCGACTATGGCTACACCTTC. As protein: CASSVTRDGDYGYTF.